The next 23 T cell receptor beta chains were all read from a single sample in a study of OX40 agonist ivuxolimab in advanced cancers. Clones were sequenced by immunoSEQ multiplex PCR, and TCRdb holds only the in-frame ones, with some missing. The data show some 100,000 clones, with 90% seen just once and about 0.31% held by the top ten. The material was CD4+ or CD8+ T cells sorted from blood, obtained in a trial of the OX40 agonist ivuxolimab. These receptor sequences come from an adult with an advanced solid tumor such as melanoma, head and neck, liver or kidney cancer.

As DNA, the CDR3 is TGTGCCAGCAGCTTCGATGGGGCCCGAGGGGAGACCCAGTACTTC. Translating gives CASSFDGARGETQYF. The V gene is TRBV7-2, the J gene TRBJ2-5; D possibly uses TRBD1 or TRBD2 (5 bases each). Germline lookup yields CDR1 SGHTA and CDR2 FQGNSA. V lost 3 bases to trimming and J lost 5 bases, with 16 bases between them. This CDR3 is built from 15 residues.

The rearrangement uses TRBV7-8 and TRBJ2-7; 11 bases line up with TRBD2. The CDR3 contains 16 residues. Germline V gene lookup returns CDR1 SGHVS and CDR2 FQNEAQ. With V trimmed by 4 bases and J by 0 bases, 5 bases remained unmatched. Here the CDR3 reads CASSSALAGGSYEQYF. The CDR3 nucleotides read TGTGCCAGCAGCTCGGCTCTAGCGGGAGGCTCCTACGAGCAGTACTTC.

The chain carries TRBV19 and TRBJ2-6, with D possibly matching TRBD2 (5 bases). Germline CDR1 LNHDA, CDR2 SQIVND (reference sequence). Trimming removed 3 bases at V and 2 bases at J, with 8 bases between. The CDR3 has 15 residues. The CDR3 DNA reads TGTGCCAGTAGTATTTGGGGAGCTGGGGCCAACGTCCTGACTTTC. Protein: CASSIWGAGANVLTF. Filled out from reference TRBV19 and TRBJ2-6, the complete variable domain reads DGGITQSPKYLFRKEGQNVTLSCEQNLNHDAMYWYRQDPGQGLRLIYYSQIVNDFQKGDIAEGYSVSREKKESFPLTVTSAQKNPTAFYLCASSIWGAGANVLTFGAGSRLTVL.

V usage is TRBV10-1 and J usage is TRBJ1-3; no reliable D call. V dropped 5 bases and J dropped 3 bases, with 8 bases sitting between them. There are 13 residues in the CDR3. Germline assignment: CDR1 WNHNN and CDR2 SYGVQD (reference sequence). CDR3 bases: TGCGCCAGCAGTCGGGGATTTGGAAACACCATATATTTT. This encodes CASSRGFGNTIYF.

This chain links TRBV5-1 with TRBJ1-1; 7 nucleotides align to TRBD1. Trimming cost V 0 bases and J 7 bases; bases outside gene matches: 6. The germline V gene encodes CDR1 SGHRS and CDR2 YFSETQ. CDR3 length equals 14 residues. This CDR3 is CASSLVQGVDEAFF. CDR3 bases: TGCGCCAGCAGCTTGGTTCAGGGGGTAGATGAAGCTTTCTTT.

The gene calls are TRBV18 and TRBJ2-3; D is unclear. CDR3 size: 13 residues. Deletions cut 4 bases from V and 4 bases from J, with 9 bases between. Germline V gene lookup returns CDR1 KGHSH and CDR2 LQKENI. Written as DNA, the CDR3 is TGTGCCAGCTCACGACTTGAGGCAGATACGCAGTATTTT. Protein sequence: CASSRLEADTQYF.

This rearrangement joins TRBV9 to TRBJ2-5, with D possibly being TRBD2 (5 bases). This CDR3 contains 16 residues. Germline V gene data show CDR1 as SGDLS and CDR2 as YYNGEE. Trimming stripped 0 bases from V and 5 bases from J, with 17 bases between. DNA of the CDR3: TGTGCCAGCAGCGTAGGGTCGGGCGGGTACCCCGAGACCCAGTACTTC. This encodes CASSVGSGGYPETQYF. Combining the CDR3 with reference TRBV9 and TRBJ2-5 gives the whole variable domain DSGVTQTPKHLITATGQRVTLRCSPRSGDLSVYWYQQSLDQGLQFLIQYYNGEERAKGNILERFSAQQFPDLHSELNLSSLELGDSALYFCASSVGSGGYPETQYFGPGTRLLVL.

The chain uses TRBV7-6 and TRBJ2-7, with D tentatively TRBD2 (6 bases). The CDR3 consists of 15 residues. Germline assignment: CDR1 SGHVS and CDR2 FNYEAQ. Deletions cut 4 bases from V and 1 base from J, with 14 bases between. The CDR3 region has the DNA TGTGCCAGCAGCTCCCGGGACTCGCCTTCCTACGAGCAGTACTTC. It is translated as CASSSRDSPSYEQYF. Full variable domain (rest looked up from reference TRBV7-6 and TRBJ2-7): GAGVSQSPRYKVTKRGQDVALRCDPISGHVSLYWYRQALGQGPEFLTYFNYEAQQDKSGLPNDRFSAERPEGSISTLTIQRTEQRDSAMYRCASSSRDSPSYEQYFGPGTRLTVT.

V and J are TRBV10-3 and TRBJ2-7; D possibly corresponds to TRBD2 (5 bases). V was trimmed by 6 bases and J by 6 bases, leaving 15 bases between them. The germline CDR1 and CDR2 sequences are ENHRY and SYGVKD. CDR3 length: 13 residues. The CDR3 sequence: CAISRSGKTEQYF. CDR3 nucleotide sequence: TGTGCCATCAGCCGCTCGGGGAAAACCGAGCAGTACTTC.

The chain recombines TRBV27 with TRBJ2-1, with 9 bases matching TRBD1. The CDR3 is 13 residues long. V gave up 7 bases and J gave up 7 bases; unmatched junction bases: 5. CDR1 and CDR2 from the germline V gene are MNHEY and SMNVEV (reference sequence). For the CDR3, the DNA is TGTGCCAGCAACAGACAGGGGGGGAATGAGCAGTTCTTC. It yields the protein CASNRQGGNEQFF.

The chain employs TRBV7-2 and TRBJ1-2; 10 positions match TRBD1. Germline V gene sequence: CDR1 SGHTA, CDR2 FQGNSA. The length of the CDR3 is 15 residues. The V segment lost 2 bases and the J segment 5 bases; nucleotides outside the gene matches: 5. This CDR3 reads CASSLSPGQGYGYTF. The CDR3 bases are TGTGCCAGCAGCTTATCACCGGGACAGGGGTATGGCTACACCTTC.

This chain joins TRBV6-4 and TRBJ2-7; TRBD2 matches 15 bases. J lost 1 base, V lost 8 bases, and 18 bases had no gene match. The CDR3 runs 20 residues. The V gene's germline CDR1 is MRHNA and CDR2 SNTAGT. The CDR3 bases are TGTGCCAGCCCCCTGGGACTAGCGGGAGGTACCGATTTTAGGTCCTACGAGCAGTACTTC. Amino acids: CASPLGLAGGTDFRSYEQYF.

The CDR3 bases are TGTGCCAGTAGTCCAAGCGGGAGCTCCTACGAGCAGTACTTC. Translated, it gives CASSPSGSSYEQYF. The V gene is TRBV19, the J gene TRBJ2-7, with TRBD2 matching 8 bases. J gave up 0 bases and V 5 bases, and 3 bases lay outside the gene matches. The CDR3 totals 14 residues. Germline V gene data show CDR1 as LNHDA and CDR2 as SQIVND (reference sequence).

Remarks on this clone: At one end, the junction sequence differs from germline, possibly due to a read error. The genes are TRBV11-3 and TRBJ1-4; D uncertain. Germline assignment: CDR1 SGHNT and CDR2 YENEEA. This CDR3 has 8 amino acids. CDR3 sequence: CASSPGPF. The CDR3, as DNA: TGTGCCAGCAGCCCCGGACCTTTT.

The V call is TRBV7-9, the J call TRBJ1-4, with a tentative D call TRBD1 (5 bases). Between the trimmed V and J ends, which lost 1 base and 4 bases, there was a span of 19 bases. Germline V lookup: CDR1 SEHNR, CDR2 FQNEAQ (reference sequence). This CDR3 has 18 amino acids. Here the CDR3 reads CASSLGLHRDDHNEKLFF. DNA of the CDR3: TGTGCCAGCAGCTTAGGACTTCACCGGGACGACCATAATGAAAAACTGTTTTTT.

CDR3 sequence reads: CASSPWWAQPQHF. In DNA, the CDR3 is TGCGCCAGCAGCCCCTGGTGGGCCCAGCCCCAGCATTTT. The chain employs TRBV4-3 and TRBJ1-5; D gene uncertain. The germline V gene has CDR1 LGHNA and CDR2 YSLEER. CDR3 size: 13 residues. Deletions cut 4 bases from V and 7 bases from J, with 11 bases between.

The chain uses TRBV28 and TRBJ2-1; 9 nucleotides match TRBD2. The germline V gene encodes CDR1 MDHEN and CDR2 SYDVKM. With V trimmed by 5 bases and J by 7 bases, 6 bases remained unmatched. The CDR3 runs 14 residues. The CDR3 spells CASSPPLAGNEQFF. CDR3 sequence (DNA): TGTGCCAGCAGTCCGCCTCTAGCGGGAAATGAGCAGTTCTTC.

This chain's CDR3 is CASSLSGNTEAFF. DNA for the CDR3: TGTGCCAGCAGCTTAAGTGGGAACACTGAAGCTTTCTTT. The gene calls are TRBV11-2 and TRBJ1-1, with D hard to call. This CDR3 is 13 amino acids long. Trimming took off 2 bases at V and 1 base at J, with 5 bases between the two ends. Germline loops: CDR1 SGHAT, CDR2 FQNNGV.

This clone came up a few times. J is TRBJ2-2 and V is TRBV7-2; 16 nucleotides line up with TRBD2. V gave up 0 bases and J gave up 7 bases; unmatched junction bases: 5. The CDR3 runs to 18 residues. Germline CDR1 and CDR2: SGHTA and FQGNSA. The DNA of the CDR3 is TGTGCCAGCAGCTTAGCCCCGGGACTAGCGGGAGGGCGCGGGGAGCTGTTTTTT. Its protein product is CASSLAPGLAGGRGELFF.

The chain links TRBV7-3 to TRBJ2-1; D is uncertain. Germline CDR1 and CDR2: SGHTA and FQGTGA. The V and J ends lost 0 bases and 5 bases respectively, with 5 bases between them. The CDR3 is 13 residues long. The CDR3 here is CASSLTSHNEQFF. The CDR3 DNA sequence: TGTGCCAGCAGCTTAACATCACACAATGAGCAGTTCTTC.

This chain uses TRBV4-2 with TRBJ2-1; 10 positions match TRBD2. Unmatched junction bases numbered 4, after V lost 3 bases and J lost 5 bases. This CDR3 is built from 15 residues. Germline V lookup: CDR1 LGHNA, CDR2 YNFKEQ. The CDR3 here is CASSQPGLANNEQFF. The CDR3 DNA sequence: TGTGCCAGCAGCCAGCCGGGACTAGCGAACAATGAGCAGTTCTTC.

The chain joins TRBV7-2 to TRBJ1-2, with D possibly TRBD1 on 5 matching bases. Trimming took 0 bases from V and 2 from J, leaving 10 bases between them. Germline CDR1 reads SGHTA; CDR2 reads FQGNSA. This CDR3 comprises 15 residues. The CDR3 region has the DNA TGTGCCAGCAGCTTAGCTCAGGGATCCAACTATGGCTACACCTTC. Protein sequence: CASSLAQGSNYGYTF.

This chain links TRBV5-1 with TRBJ2-7; 7 bases are shared with TRBD1. Germline assignment: CDR1 SGHRS and CDR2 YFSETQ. CDR3 length equals 16 residues. V lost 0 bases and J lost 1; bases outside the gene matches: 7. The CDR3 protein is CASSLGAGGLSYEQYF. CDR3 DNA sequence: TGCGCCAGCAGCTTGGGGGCAGGGGGATTATCCTACGAGCAGTACTTC.